This entry lists 15 T cell receptor beta chains sequenced from one sample in a study of cytomegalovirus exposure and HLA in healthy donors. Amplification used 60 Vbeta primers and 13 Jbeta primers. This table comes from immunoSEQ multiplex PCR, and its TCRdb copy is limited to in-frame clones, with some not included. The sample consists of about 170,000 clones, approximately 76% of them appearing once. Sequenced input: PBMCs. The receptors were gathered from a female donor in good health and CMV-seronegative.

This clone was detected only once. This chain uses TRBV2 with TRBJ2-1; 7 nucleotides agree with TRBD2. Germline CDR1 SNHLY, CDR2 FYNNEI. Trimming at V came to 7 bases and at J to 2 bases, leaving 5 bases not matched to a gene. The CDR3 loop spans 14 amino acids. The DNA for the CDR3 is TGTGCCAGCACTGTGGGGACTACCTACAATGAGCAGTTCTTC. Protein product: CASTVGTTYNEQFF. The full variable domain, rest sourced from reference TRBV2 and TRBJ2-1, is EPEVTQTPSHQVTQMGQEVILRCVPISNHLYFYWYRQILGQKVEFLVSFYNNEISEKSEIFDDQFSVERPDGSNFTLKIRSTKLEDSAMYFCASTVGTTYNEQFFGPGTRLTVL.

The gene calls are TRBV7-9 and TRBJ2-7, with D possibly matching TRBD2 (5 bases). This CDR3 contains 13 residues. Trimming left V 4 bases short and J 6 bases short, with 13 bases between. Germline lookup yields CDR1 SEHNR and CDR2 FQNEAQ (reference sequence). Written as DNA, the CDR3 is TGTGCCAGCAGCTCCCCCCCCGGGGTCGAGCAGTACTTC. Encoded protein: CASSSPPGVEQYF. The full variable domain, its missing parts supplied by reference TRBV7-9 and TRBJ2-7, is DTGVSQNPRHKITKRGQNVTFRCDPISEHNRLYWYRQTLGQGPEFLTYFQNEAQLEKSRLLSDRFSAERPKGSFSTLEIQRTEQGDSAMYLCASSSPPGVEQYFGPGTRLTVT.

The V gene is TRBV7-9, the J gene TRBJ1-2; D is perhaps TRBD1 (5 bases). CDR1 and CDR2 from the germline V gene are SEHNR and FQNEAQ (reference sequence). The CDR3 contains 14 residues. Trimming took off 5 bases at V and 2 bases at J, with 12 bases between the two ends. CDR3 nucleotide sequence: TGTGCCAGCAGCCCTCGCGGGGCCAACTATGGCTACACCTTC. Protein sequence: CASSPRGANYGYTF.

J is TRBJ1-2 and V is TRBV7-2; TRBD1 agrees at 8 bases. V was pared by 5 bases and J by 8 bases, with 10 bases of the junction left unmatched. The CDR3 consists of 14 residues. Germline V gene sequence: CDR1 SGHTA, CDR2 FQGNSA. Here the CDR3 DNA reads TGTGCCAGCAGCACCCAACAGGGGGGAAAAGGCTACACCTTC. Translated, it gives CASSTQQGGKGYTF.

The chain carries TRBV15 and TRBJ2-1; 12 bases are a match to TRBD1. Trimming cost V 1 base and J 12 bases; bases outside gene matches: 4. The CDR3 runs to 14 residues. The germline CDR1 and CDR2 sequences are LNHNV and YYDKDF (reference sequence). CDR3 sequence reads: CATSRGGQGAWQFF. The CDR3 DNA reads TGTGCCACCAGCAGAGGGGGACAGGGGGCGTGGCAGTTCTTC. Based on the CDR3 plus reference TRBV15 and TRBJ2-1, the full variable domain is DAMVIQNPRYQVTQFGKPVTLSCSQTLNHNVMYWYQQKSSQAPKLLFHYYDKDFNNEADTPDNFQSRRPNTSFCFLDIRSPGLGDTAMYLCATSRGGQGAWQFFGPGTRLTVL.

V gene TRBV4-1 combines with J gene TRBJ2-5, with 9 bases lining up with TRBD1. This CDR3 region has 18 residues. Germline assignment: CDR1 MGHRA and CDR2 YSYEKL. V dropped 4 bases and J dropped 4; count of bases not matched to a gene: 16. The CDR3: CASSRKASIQGAGETQYF. The CDR3 coding sequence is TGCGCCAGCAGCCGAAAAGCGTCTATACAGGGGGCGGGAGAGACCCAGTACTTC.

This clone has more than one count but fewer than ten. This chain's CDR3 is CASSLGQGYGYTF. The CDR3 nucleotides are TGTGCCAGCAGCTTGGGTCAGGGCTATGGCTACACCTTC. The chain recombines TRBV7-2 with TRBJ1-2; D perhaps matches TRBD1 (5 bases). Trimming removed 3 bases at V and 4 bases at J, with 9 bases between. There are 13 residues in the CDR3. Per the germline V gene, CDR1 is SGHTA and CDR2 is FQGNSA.

A note on this clone: One end of the junction fails to match germline, which may point to a read error. The V call is TRBV6-1, the J call TRBJ2-7; 11 bases line up with TRBD1. The CDR3 contains 13 residues. Germline assignment: CDR1 MNHNS and CDR2 SASEGT. The CDR3 is CASSEAQGTGGNF. Here the CDR3 DNA reads TGTGCCAGCAGTGAAGCTCAGGGGACAGGGGGAAACTTC.

The chain recombines TRBV2 with TRBJ1-1; D is ambiguous. Deletions cut 3 bases from V and 5 bases from J, with 13 bases between. The CDR3 has 14 amino acids. The germline CDR1 and CDR2 sequences are SNHLY and FYNNEI. CDR3 sequence (DNA): TGTGCCAGCAGTGAGGTCGCCGCGAGAACTGAAGCTTTCTTT. It yields the protein CASSEVAARTEAFF. Based on the CDR3 plus reference TRBV2 and TRBJ1-1, the full variable domain is EPEVTQTPSHQVTQMGQEVILRCVPISNHLYFYWYRQILGQKVEFLVSFYNNEISEKSEIFDDQFSVERPDGSNFTLKIRSTKLEDSAMYFCASSEVAARTEAFFGQGTRLTVV.

This chain links TRBV18 with TRBJ2-1, with D perhaps matching TRBD1 (6 bases). Germline CDR1 is KGHSH and CDR2 is LQKENI. V was cut by 1 base and J by 10 bases, with 14 bases left in between. This CDR3 region has 14 residues. CDR3 coding DNA: TGTGCCAGCTCACCACTCACCAGCACAGGGGAGCAGTTCTTC. Residues: CASSPLTSTGEQFF.

This clone was seen once. The chain employs TRBV29-1 and TRBJ2-5; possibly TRBD1 for D (5 bases). V dropped 2 bases and J dropped 2 bases, with 9 bases sitting between them. The germline V gene has CDR1 SQVTM and CDR2 ANQGSEA. This CDR3 region has 13 residues. The CDR3 here is CSVEHRIQETQYF. The CDR3 DNA reads TGCAGCGTTGAACACAGGATTCAAGAGACCCAGTACTTC.

The chain has TRBV15 and TRBJ2-7, with 9 positions matching TRBD1. This CDR3 has 15 residues. V was pared by 7 bases and J by 3 bases, with 10 bases of the junction left unmatched. Germline values: CDR1 LNHNV, CDR2 YYDKDF (reference sequence). CDR3 in DNA: TGTGCCACCAAAGCGGGACAGGGTCTTGGCTACGAGCAGTACTTC. Translated: CATKAGQGLGYEQYF.

The chain uses TRBV18 and TRBJ2-7; D may be TRBD1 (6 bases). Germline CDR1 is KGHSH and CDR2 is LQKENI. The V end lost 0 bases, the J end lost 4 bases, and 25 bases lay between the germline ends. The CDR3 has 19 amino acids. The CDR3 loop is CASSPPPFPIQGKFYEQYF. The DNA of the CDR3 is TGTGCCAGCTCACCACCTCCCTTTCCCATACAGGGTAAGTTTTACGAGCAGTACTTC.

This clone has more than one count but fewer than ten. The chain has TRBV27 and TRBJ1-5, with 10 bases that match TRBD1. This CDR3 has 16 amino acids. The germline V gene has CDR1 MNHEY and CDR2 SMNVEV (reference sequence). Trimming removed 4 bases from V and 3 bases from J; junction bases left unmatched: 6. In nucleotides, the CDR3 is TGTGCCAGCAGTTCATGGACAGGGGGAAACAATCAGCCCCAGCATTTT. Residues: CASSSWTGGNNQPQHF.

This chain uses TRBV16 with TRBJ2-7, with 8 bases aligning to TRBD2. The CDR3 loop spans 12 amino acids. V shed 2 bases and J 6 bases; nucleotides not matched to a gene: 0. Germline V gene lookup returns CDR1 KGHSY and CDR2 FQNENV. The CDR3 DNA follows: TGTGCCAGCAGCCAAGGACTAGCCGAGCAGTACTTC. Protein: CASSQGLAEQYF.